Presented here are 30 T cell receptor beta chains from one specimen sequenced in a study of early T cells in non-severe SARS-CoV-2 infection. TCRdb independently ran MiXCR on the 5' RACE reads; one entry per CDR3 protein. The sample gives about 71,000 distinct CDR3 sequences, around 15% of which show up once; about an eighth is in the top ten. Material: whole blood. Receptor source: an adult who was a healthcare worker with PCR-confirmed SARS-CoV-2 infection or an uninfected control (not recorded which).

This clonotype was found many times. V and J are TRBV7-2 and TRBJ1-5; 9 bases align to TRBD1. With 4 bases clipped from V and 5 bases from J, the junction kept 18 bases outside the gene matches. The CDR3 covers 19 residues. The germline CDR1 and CDR2 sequences are SGHTA and FQGNSA. The DNA for the CDR3 is TGTGCCAGCAGCTCTTCGACAGGGGGGATTCCTAGGCCGGATCAGCCCCAGCATTTT. It yields the protein CASSSSTGGIPRPDQPQHF.

In this sample, this clonotype turned up many times. The rearrangement uses TRBV3-1 and TRBJ2-7, with a possible D match to TRBD2 (7 bases). V lost 4 bases and J lost 8, with 12 bases in between. From germline, CDR1 is LGHDT and CDR2 YNNKEL (reference sequence). CDR3 size: 12 residues. The CDR3 is CASSPAGAKQYF. The DNA for the CDR3 is TGTGCCAGCAGCCCGGCGGGGGCCAAGCAGTACTTC.

On this clonotype: This may stem from a read error, because a much larger clone lies one nucleotide away. The chain is built from TRBV5-4 and TRBJ1-6, with 8 bases matching TRBD1. This CDR3 has 15 amino acids. CDR1 is SGHNT, CDR2 YYREEE, per germline (reference sequence). This chain's CDR3 is CASSKQTGEYSLLHF. The CDR3 coding sequence is TGTGCCAGCAGCAAACAGACAGGGGAGTACTCACTCCTCCACTTT. Full variable domain (outside the CDR3, taken from reference TRBV5-4 and TRBJ1-6): ETGVTQSPTHLIKTRGQQVTLRCSSQSGHNTVSWYQQALGQGPQFIFQYYREEENGRGNFPPRFSGLQFPNYSSELNVNALELDDSALYLCASSKQTGEYSLLHFGNGTRLTVT.

This clonotype was seen a few times. This sequence joins TRBV30 and TRBJ1-4, with 7 bases aligning to TRBD1. After removal of 6 bases from V and 8 bases from J, the junction contained 9 bases not matched to a gene. The germline CDR1 and CDR2 sequences are GTSNPN and SVGIG (reference sequence). The CDR3 covers 13 residues. The CDR3 DNA sequence: TGTGCCTGCTCACAGGGGCCGGGGGAAAAACTGTTTTTT. It encodes CACSQGPGEKLFF.

The table lists this clonotype with a few counts. This chain connects TRBV30 to TRBJ2-3; 7 nucleotides align to TRBD2. Germline trimming cut 3 bases from V and 1 base from J; bases unmatched to any gene: 1. The length of the CDR3 is 13 residues. The germline CDR1 and CDR2 sequences are GTSNPN and SVGIG (reference sequence). This CDR3 reads CAWSLAGTDTQYF. The CDR3 nucleotides read TGTGCCTGGAGCCTAGCGGGCACAGATACGCAGTATTTT.

This clonotype has more than one count but fewer than ten. The chain links TRBV6-5 to TRBJ1-3; D possibly corresponds to TRBD1 (5 bases). The CDR3 is 15 residues long. V lost 5 bases to trimming and J lost 2 bases, with 13 bases between them. The germline V gene has CDR1 MNHEY and CDR2 SVGAGI. CDR3 sequence reads: CASSQTQGTGNTIYF. As DNA, the CDR3 is TGTGCCAGCAGTCAGACTCAGGGAACTGGAAACACCATATATTTT.

This clonotype appeared a few times. V usage is TRBV9 and J usage is TRBJ1-1; no definite D call. The CDR3 sequence is 13 residues long. Germline CDR1 and CDR2: SGDLS and YYNGEE. Trimming removed 0 bases at V and 6 bases at J, with 9 bases between. The CDR3 DNA is TGTGCCAGCAGCGTAGTGTACGAAGCTGAAGCTTTCTTT. Translated: CASSVVYEAEAFF. Combining the CDR3 with reference TRBV9 and TRBJ1-1 gives the whole variable domain DSGVTQTPKHLITATGQRVTLRCSPRSGDLSVYWYQQSLDQGLQFLIQYYNGEERAKGNILERFSAQQFPDLHSELNLSSLELGDSALYFCASSVVYEAEAFFGQGTRLTVV.

This clonotype was counted many times. The rearrangement links TRBV7-9 to TRBJ2-3, with D unresolved. CDR1 is SEHNR, CDR2 FQNEAQ, per germline (reference sequence). CDR3 length: 12 amino acids. V gave up 3 bases and J gave up 6 bases, with 7 bases separating them. The CDR3 nucleotides read TGTGCCAGCAGCTTGACACCTGATACGCAGTATTTT. Protein sequence: CASSLTPDTQYF.

This clonotype was detected a few times. DNA for the CDR3: TGTGCCAGCAGCTTAACTCCCGCAGGGCAAGGTGAGCAGTTCTTC. Encoded protein: CASSLTPAGQGEQFF. V and J are TRBV7-6 and TRBJ2-1; D is possibly TRBD1 (5 bases). Germline lookup yields CDR1 SGHVS and CDR2 FNYEAQ. V dropped 2 bases and J dropped 9 bases, with 17 bases sitting between them. This CDR3 has 15 residues.

As concerns this clonotype: The junction shows a germline mismatch at one end, possibly a read error. V usage is TRBV6-6 and J usage is TRBJ1-1; D not resolved. Germline V gene data show CDR1 as MNHNY and CDR2 as SVGAGI (reference sequence). This CDR3 region has 13 residues. CDR3 amino acids: CASSYPDNSEAFF. The CDR3 DNA sequence: TGTGCCAGCAGTTACCCTGACAACAGTGAAGCTTTCTTT.

Many counts were recorded for this clonotype. The gene calls are TRBV12-3 or TRBV12-4 and TRBJ1-4; D perhaps matches TRBD1 (6 bases). CDR3 size: 14 residues. Trimming removed 8 bases at V and 4 bases at J, with 14 bases between. The CDR3 loop reads CASVFRDINEKLFF. As DNA, the CDR3 is TGTGCCAGCGTCTTCCGGGACATTAATGAAAAACTGTTTTTT.

This clonotype turned up a few times. The J gene is TRBJ2-5, the V gene TRBV6-2 or TRBV6-3; 7 nucleotides line up with TRBD1. Germline values: CDR1 MNHEY, CDR2 SVGEGT. CDR3 length equals 14 residues. V shed 2 bases, J shed 6 bases, and the junction held 6 bases outside the gene matches. CDR3 coding DNA: TGTGCCAGCAGTTACCTCTCAGGGGGAAAGACCCAGTACTTC. As protein: CASSYLSGGKTQYF.

This chain connects TRBV14 to TRBJ2-7; D gene uncertain. V was pared by 4 bases and J by 3 bases, with 10 bases between. The CDR3 consists of 13 residues. Germline V lookup: CDR1 SGHDN, CDR2 FVKESK. Here the CDR3 reads CASSRAAFYEQYF. CDR3 in DNA: TGTGCCAGCAGCCGCGCGGCGTTCTACGAGCAGTACTTC.

This clonotype was detected only a few times. This rearrangement joins TRBV5-8 to TRBJ2-7; perhaps TRBD1 as D (6 bases). Trimming removed 4 bases from V and 4 bases from J, with 15 bases in between. This CDR3 has 14 residues. Germline assignment: CDR1 SGHTS and CDR2 YDEGEE. For the CDR3, the DNA is TGTGCCAGCAGCCACCGAGCAGGACAGTACGAGCAGTACTTC. It specifies CASSHRAGQYEQYF.

In this sample, this clonotype turned up many times. V and J are TRBV19 and TRBJ1-5; no definite D call. Germline V gives CDR1 LNHDA, CDR2 SQIVND (reference sequence). CDR3 length equals 13 residues. V dropped 5 bases and J dropped 9 bases, with 14 bases sitting between them. Here the CDR3 reads CASSAPGRGPQHF. The CDR3 bases are TGTGCCAGTAGTGCTCCGGGCCGGGGGCCCCAGCATTTT.

This clonotype was counted ten times or more. This sequence joins TRBV9 and TRBJ2-3; D might be TRBD2 (5 bases). CDR1 is SGDLS and CDR2 is YYNGEE in the germline V gene. The CDR3 covers 12 residues. V shed 4 bases and J shed 6 bases, with 9 bases lying between them. Here the CDR3 DNA reads TGTGCCAGCAGCCCCCCTAGCGATACGCAGTATTTT. As protein: CASSPPSDTQYF.

The chain couples TRBV28 to TRBJ2-5; D not resolved. With 4 bases removed from V and 1 base from J, the gap between germline ends came to 7 bases. The CDR3 has 13 residues. Germline V gives CDR1 MDHEN, CDR2 SYDVKM. The CDR3: CASSSRPQETQYF. The CDR3 DNA sequence: TGTGCCAGCAGTTCGCGACCCCAAGAGACCCAGTACTTC.

This clonotype was counted only a few times. The J gene is TRBJ1-6, the V gene TRBV20-1, with 9 bases that match TRBD1. J was trimmed by 6 bases and V by 6 bases; bases with no gene match: 6. The germline gives CDR1 DFQATT, CDR2 SNEGSKA (reference sequence). The CDR3 is 14 amino acids. The CDR3 region is CSAWTGEPNSPLHF. CDR3 DNA: TGCAGTGCCTGGACAGGGGAGCCTAATTCACCCCTCCACTTT.

In its sample, this clonotype was seen many times. This chain connects TRBV12-3 or TRBV12-4 to TRBJ1-6; D uncertain. CDR3 length: 11 residues. Trimming left V 6 bases short and J 10 bases short, with 7 bases between. CDR3 nucleotide sequence: TGTGCCAGCAGCTCGTCATCACCCCTCCACTTT. It encodes CASSSSSPLHF.

This clonotype appeared many times. This sequence joins TRBV7-2 and TRBJ1-2; TRBD1 agrees at 9 bases. This CDR3 is 14 amino acids long. Germline-derived CDR1 and CDR2 are SGHTA and FQGNSA. V shed 5 bases and J 4 bases; nucleotides not matched to a gene: 5. The CDR3 protein is CASSAQGAIYGYTF. CDR3 bases: TGTGCCAGCAGCGCACAGGGGGCAATCTATGGCTACACCTTC.

The genes are TRBV20-1 and TRBJ2-6, with a possible D match to TRBD2 (6 bases). The CDR3 loop spans 13 amino acids. Trimming stripped 3 bases from V and 6 bases from J, with 9 bases between. Germline lookup yields CDR1 DFQATT and CDR2 SNEGSKA (reference sequence). DNA for the CDR3: TGCAGTGCTAGGGGCGGGGCGGCCAACGTCCTGACTTTC. It translates to CSARGGAANVLTF.

This clonotype was detected ten times or more. The chain uses TRBV5-4 and TRBJ2-7, with TRBD1 matching 7 bases. This CDR3 spans 15 amino acids. The V and J ends lost 1 base and 5 bases, in that order; junction bases with no gene match: 9. Germline-derived CDR1 and CDR2 are SGHNT and YYREEE (reference sequence). DNA for the CDR3: TGTGCCAGCAGCTTGCCCGACAGGGCCCGGAACGAGCAGTACTTC. It specifies CASSLPDRARNEQYF.

The chain has TRBV7-9 and TRBJ1-2; 9 bases agree with TRBD1. Germline lookup yields CDR1 SEHNR and CDR2 FQNEAQ (reference sequence). J lost 4 bases, V lost 5 bases, and 5 bases had no gene match. The CDR3 contains 14 residues. CDR3 DNA sequence: TGTGCCAGCAGCCAAAACAGGGGGCCCTATGGCTACACCTTC. It translates to CASSQNRGPYGYTF.

This clonotype has a count of ten or more. The chain uses TRBV7-9 and TRBJ1-3; D gene unclear. In germline, CDR1 is SEHNR, CDR2 FQNEAQ (reference sequence). CDR3 length equals 13 residues. V was trimmed by 2 bases and J by 4 bases, leaving 6 bases between them. Here the CDR3 reads CASSLKVGNTIYF. The CDR3 DNA reads TGTGCCAGCAGCTTAAAAGTAGGAAACACCATATATTTT.

The chain employs TRBV2 and TRBJ2-2; D is perhaps TRBD1 or TRBD2 (5 bases each). CDR1 is SNHLY and CDR2 is FYNNEI in the germline V gene. Trimming cost V 3 bases and J 8 bases, with 31 bases left between them. This CDR3 is 20 amino acids long. CDR3 coding DNA: TGTGCCAGCAGTGACCCAGCTCGGGCAGGGAGTCTCGATGTGATTGGGGAGCTGTTTTTT. Protein: CASSDPARAGSLDVIGELFF. The full variable domain, completed using reference TRBV2 and TRBJ2-2, is EPEVTQTPSHQVTQMGQEVILRCVPISNHLYFYWYRQILGQKVEFLVSFYNNEISEKSEIFDDQFSVERPDGSNFTLKIRSTKLEDSAMYFCASSDPARAGSLDVIGELFFGEGSRLTVL.

Ten or more counts support this clonotype. The chain joins TRBV5-4 to TRBJ2-4; 7 nucleotides line up with TRBD2. Trimming took 4 bases from V and 7 from J; bases not matched to a gene: 11. CDR3 length: 15 amino acids. From germline, CDR1 is SGHNT and CDR2 YYREEE (reference sequence). The CDR3 DNA reads TGTGCCAGCAGCCCGGGGGGTGTTCGGGGGAACATTCAGTACTTC. As protein: CASSPGGVRGNIQYF.

This clonotype was counted only a few times. The chain joins TRBV28 to TRBJ1-2; tentative D call: TRBD1 (5 bases). The CDR3 has 16 amino acids. From germline, CDR1 is MDHEN and CDR2 SYDVKM. Trimming pared 2 bases from V and 2 bases from J, leaving 15 bases between. CDR3 sequence reads: CASSLPGRITNYGYTF. For the CDR3, the DNA is TGTGCCAGCAGTTTACCGGGACGGATTACAAACTATGGCTACACCTTC.

Only a few counts were recorded for this clonotype. The chain uses TRBV7-8 and TRBJ1-2, with 8 bases matching TRBD1. Germline loops: CDR1 SGHVS, CDR2 FQNEAQ. Trimming took 5 bases from V and 1 from J; bases not matched to a gene: 12. The CDR3 is 17 residues long. CDR3 DNA: TGTGCCAGCAGCCCAGTGTGGGACAGGACCTTTAACTATGGCTACACCTTC. This encodes CASSPVWDRTFNYGYTF.

The chain combines TRBV19 with TRBJ2-5; 7 bases agree with TRBD2. The junction had 13 bases not matched to a gene; V was cut back by 5 bases and J by 7 bases. From germline, CDR1 is LNHDA and CDR2 SQIVND (reference sequence). This CDR3 has 15 amino acids. The CDR3 coding sequence is TGTGCCAGTAGTGCCGGGACTACCGAGTCTCTGACCCAGTACTTC. Amino acids: CASSAGTTESLTQYF.

This clonotype was observed a few times. The rearrangement links TRBV12-3 or TRBV12-4 to TRBJ2-7; no firm D call. V lost 2 bases and J lost 2, with 10 bases in between. CDR3 size: 14 residues. CDR3 bases: TGTGCCAGCAGTTTACCCGAGCCTACCTACGAGCAGTACTTC. Translation: CASSLPEPTYEQYF.